This entry lists 10 T cell receptor beta chains sequenced from one sample in a study of regulatory T cells in long-lasting Graves disease (dated by TCRdb to about 2021). Reading the label with the study, this specimen's time point is: persistent/refractory GD, antithyroid drugs over 5 years with positive TRAb. RNA was extracted from PBMCs in TRIzol for both TCR sequencing and RNA sequencing. The library was generated by multiplex PCR. The instrument was an Illumina HiSeq 4000. TCR beta libraries were built with iRepertoire HTBI primers and Arm-PCR amplification of CDR3 regions. TCRdb reprocessed the public reads (quality trimming at Q25 with fastp, clone calling with MiXCR) and kept in-frame beta chains. Rows merge per CDR3 protein into single entries with the most common DNA and genes. The sample has 390,000 or so distinct CDR3 sequences on record, approximately 23% of them singletons. The ten largest clones take up 25% to 30% of the sample.

This sample comprised peripheral blood mononuclear cells (PBMCs), obtained when the disease was refractory, from a patient treated with antithyroid drugs. These receptors were taken from a woman between 35 and 50 years old with Graves disease. Donor details come from another sample of the same person, matched by shared clones.

This clonotype has just a few counts. Since a much larger clone is just one base distant, this may be a read error. The J gene is TRBJ2-2, the V gene TRBV6-2 or TRBV6-3; D gene unclear. Trimming left V 2 bases short and J 7 bases short, with 5 bases between. Germline values: CDR1 MNHEY, CDR2 SVGEGT. This CDR3 is built from 12 residues. CDR3 amino acids: CASSYGIGELFF. Here the CDR3 DNA reads TGTGCCAGCAGTTACGGGATCGGGGAGCTGTTTTTT.

In this sample, this clonotype turned up a few times. The chain uses TRBV9 and TRBJ2-3; D gene unclear. V lost 0 bases and J lost 3, with 5 bases in between. The CDR3 is 13 amino acids. Germline V gene sequence: CDR1 SGDLS, CDR2 YYNGEE. In nucleotides, the CDR3 is TGTGCCAGCAGCGTAGATGGGACAGATACGCAGTATTTT. It encodes CASSVDGTDTQYF.

This clonotype was observed a handful of times. The V and J genes are TRBV6-1 and TRBJ2-1; 8 nucleotides line up with TRBD2. Germline CDR1 MNHNS, CDR2 SASEGT. CDR3 size: 16 residues. The ends lost 3 bases at V and 6 bases at J; junction bases unmatched: 10. Here the CDR3 reads CASSDPGVAGLNEQFF. CDR3 coding DNA: TGTGCCAGCAGTGACCCCGGGGTAGCGGGACTCAATGAGCAGTTCTTC.

There are a few counts of this clonotype. V usage is TRBV5-6 and J usage is TRBJ1-5, with TRBD1 matching 8 bases. Germline V lookup: CDR1 SGHDT, CDR2 YYEEEE. After removal of 3 bases from V and 6 bases from J, the junction contained 14 bases not matched to a gene. The CDR3 runs to 17 residues. The CDR3 sequence is CASSSGITGGLGQPQHF. The CDR3 coding sequence is TGTGCCAGCAGCTCTGGAATAACAGGGGGGTTAGGTCAGCCCCAGCATTTT.

This clonotype was counted between two and nine times. The rearrangement uses TRBV27 and TRBJ1-3; D uncertain. This CDR3 spans 13 amino acids. V lost 5 bases and J lost 3, with 8 bases in between. CDR1 is MNHEY and CDR2 is SMNVEV in the germline V gene (reference sequence). DNA of the CDR3: TGTGCCAGCAGTATGACGCGTGGAAACACCATATATTTT. It specifies CASSMTRGNTIYF.

This clonotype has ten or more counts. The gene calls are TRBV3-1 and TRBJ1-3; D is uncertain. In germline, CDR1 is LGHDT, CDR2 YNNKEL (reference sequence). The CDR3 has 16 residues. Trimming left V 4 bases short and J 0 bases short, with 13 bases between. This CDR3 reads CASSPGALTSGNTIYF. The CDR3 DNA reads as TGTGCCAGCAGCCCAGGAGCCCTTACCTCTGGAAACACCATATATTTT. Full variable domain (rest looked up from reference TRBV3-1 and TRBJ1-3): DTAVSQTPKYLVTQMGNDKSIKCEQNLGHDTMYWYKQDSKKFLKIMFSYNNKELIINETVPNRFSPKSPDKAHLNLHINSLELGDSAVYFCASSPGALTSGNTIYFGEGSWLTVV.

The V call is TRBV7-2, the J call TRBJ2-7, with TRBD2 matching 11 bases. Germline values: CDR1 SGHTA, CDR2 FQGNSA. V was pared by 5 bases and J by 2 bases, with 2 bases of the junction left unmatched. The CDR3 runs 14 residues. CDR3 sequence (DNA): TGTGCCAGCAGCGCGGGACTAGCGGCCTACGAGCAGTACTTC. Residues: CASSAGLAAYEQYF.

The chain recombines TRBV7-9 with TRBJ2-3; 9 bases align to TRBD2. CDR1 is SEHNR and CDR2 is FQNEAQ in the germline V gene (reference sequence). The CDR3 is 15 residues long. Trimming took 5 bases from V and 3 from J; bases not matched to a gene: 6. CDR3 protein: CASSDSGSTTDTQYF. The CDR3 nucleotides read TGTGCCAGCAGCGATAGCGGGAGTACGACAGATACGCAGTATTTT.

This clonotype was seen many times. This sequence joins TRBV2 and TRBJ1-1, with 8 bases lining up with TRBD1. Germline values: CDR1 SNHLY, CDR2 FYNNEI. V was pared by 4 bases and J by 3 bases, with 10 bases of the junction left unmatched. This CDR3 comprises 16 residues. Here the CDR3 reads CASSGTDRVVDTEAFF. CDR3 nucleotide sequence: TGTGCCAGCAGTGGGACGGACAGGGTAGTGGACACTGAAGCTTTCTTT.

This clonotype was seen many times. The chain links TRBV28 to TRBJ1-2; 9 nucleotides agree with TRBD1. Trimming cost V 6 bases and J 6 bases; bases outside gene matches: 5. Germline assignment: CDR1 MDHEN and CDR2 SYDVKM. The CDR3 extends over 13 amino acids. The CDR3: CASRRTGANGYTF. DNA for the CDR3: TGTGCCAGCAGGAGGACAGGGGCGAATGGCTACACCTTC.